The source of this T cell receptor (beta chain) is a study of PD-L1 blockade in urothelial cancer. About the study: Males with bladder-origin urothelial cancer made up about 85% of the roughly 30 patients.

The CDR3 length is 16 residues. Germline V gene lookup returns CDR1 SGHNT and CDR2 YENEEA. V lost 1 base and J 0 bases, leaving 9 bases between the germline ends. The repertoire was sequenced with immunoSEQ multiplex PCR; TCRdb's copy has only in-frame clones and lacks some. The sample holds tens of thousands of clones, 70% to 90% seen once. The sequences come from PBMCs, collected around atezolizumab (anti-PD-L1) treatment. The sequence derives from a man in his sixties with urothelial cancer. The chain carries TRBV11-3 and TRBJ2-2, with D possibly TRBD1 on 6 matching bases. CDR3 DNA: TGTGCCAGCAGCTTAGCTGGACAGACGAACACCGGGGAGCTGTTTTTT. Translated, it gives CASSLAGQTNTGELFF.